This TCR beta chain was observed in a study of T cells in Graves' hyperthyroidism and ophthalmopathy. Study-wide results and limits: Ophthalmopathy was separated from stable hyperthyroidism by a 13 V-J model. Also found in blood were most expanded thyroid clonotypes above 0.001.

The study based diagnoses on clinical symptoms, serum thyroxine and TRAb, thyroid ultrasound and orbital computed tomography. The investigators amplified TCR beta CDR3 regions from RNA transcripts. First-round RT-PCR targeting the TCR CDR3 was performed with the HTBI primer set. Each CDR3 protein gets one entry after TCRdb re-called the multiplex PCR reads with MiXCR. The table includes a few hundred thousand distinct CDR3 sequences, approximately 18% detected once. There are 13 residues in the CDR3. Looked up from germline, CDR1 is PRHDT and CDR2 is FYEKMQ (reference sequence). The ends lost 8 bases at V and 1 base at J; junction bases unmatched: 1. The table lists this clonotype with many counts. Its matching antigen is unknown.

The receptor comes from a man between 18 and 35 years old with Graves' ophthalmopathy. The sample taken for sequencing was blood. The V and J genes are TRBV13 and TRBJ2-3; 9 bases fit TRBD2. The CDR3 DNA is TGTGCCAGCCGACTAGCGGGCACAGATACGCAGTATTTT. Protein sequence: CASRLAGTDTQYF. Together with reference TRBV13 and TRBJ2-3, the CDR3 gives the full variable domain: AAGVIQSPRHLIKEKRETATLKCYPIPRHDTVYWYQQGPGQDPQFLISFYEKMQSDKGSIPDRFSAQQFSDYHSELNMSSLELGDSALYFCASRLAGTDTQYFGPGTRLTVL.